This T cell receptor beta chain was captured in a study of Graves' ophthalmopathy and Graves' hyperthyroidism. Overall study context: Stable hyperthyroidism was defined by absence of ophthalmopathy within 18 months of follow-up.

Included hyperthyroidism patients were aged 18 to 65 and newly diagnosed (under 2 months' duration). Pregnancy or lactation, uncontrolled infections and other autoimmune diseases were grounds for excluding patients. As the template, RNA transcripts were used to amplify TCR beta CDR3 regions. In the first round, RT-PCR was carried out with HTBI primers, and a multiplex PCR formed the second round. TCRdb processed the multiplex PCR reads anew with MiXCR; each CDR3 protein has one entry. The table shows around 520,000 distinct CDR3 sequences, with about 40% occurring only once. This CDR3 has 13 residues. Per the germline V gene, CDR1 is SEHNR and CDR2 is FQNEAQ (reference sequence). Comment on this clonotype: What it binds is unknown. The junction differs from germline at one of its ends, possibly a read error.

Findings and caveats of the study: Blood also held most thyroid clonotypes expanded above 0.001 frequency.

What was sequenced was peripheral blood or thyroid tissue (not recorded which). This TCR came from an adult man with Graves' hyperthyroidism. The genes are TRBV7-9 and TRBJ2-5, with D perhaps matching TRBD1 (8 bases). TRBJ2-1 matches the DNA end more closely, so the J call is doubtful. The DNA of the CDR3 is TGCGCCAGCACTCCGGGGGGACAGGTTTCACAGTTCTTC. This encodes CASTPGGQVSQFF.